The clone carrying this T cell receptor beta chain was observed once. This sample was taken from a study of blood T cell repertoires in COVID-19. Per germline, CDR1 GTSNPN and CDR2 SVGIG (reference sequence). This CDR3 is 15 amino acids long. V was clipped by 0 bases and J by 8 bases, with 20 bases between them. Some clones are missing from TCRdb's copy, which holds only in-frame ones; the method was immunoSEQ multiplex PCR. The sample gives about 250,000 clones, about 85% of which show up once; under 7% is in the top ten. The J gene is TRBJ2-7, the V gene TRBV30; D is perhaps TRBD1 (5 bases). This receptor was obtained from a woman aged 50 to 60 who had been exposed to COVID-19. Sequenced sample: PBMCs or T cells enriched from blood (not recorded which). CDR3 coding DNA: TGTGCCTGGAGTGTAAGGGGCCCCCTGTCCGACCAGCAGTACTTC. The encoded protein is CAWSVRGPLSDQQYF.